This TCR beta chain is drawn from a study of blood T cell repertoires in COVID-19. Looking at the study overall: PBMCs, B-cell-depleted T cells, or T cells provided the cDNA or gDNA that made up the material.

This clone was counted a single time. Authors' processing steps: Researchers report that nucleated cell counts were estimated from reference gene primer amplification. Measured with immunoSEQ multiplex PCR; TCRdb has only the in-frame clones, and not every one. From that table come the V and J calls and clone size; the DNA was used to work out D and trimming. The sample has roughly 200,000 clones; roughly 76% are singletons. Germline V gene lookup returns CDR1 MNHNY and CDR2 SVGAGI (reference sequence). CDR3 length: 14 residues. V shed 5 bases and J shed 3 bases, with 13 bases lying between them. The specimen was peripheral blood. This receptor was taken from a woman aged 45-60 years with active or convalescent COVID-19. This chain uses TRBV6-6 with TRBJ1-1; tentatively, D is TRBD1 (6 bases). For the CDR3, the DNA is TGTGCCAGCAGTCAACAGGGTCGAGACACTGAAGCTTTCTTT. Its protein product is CASSQQGRDTEAFF.